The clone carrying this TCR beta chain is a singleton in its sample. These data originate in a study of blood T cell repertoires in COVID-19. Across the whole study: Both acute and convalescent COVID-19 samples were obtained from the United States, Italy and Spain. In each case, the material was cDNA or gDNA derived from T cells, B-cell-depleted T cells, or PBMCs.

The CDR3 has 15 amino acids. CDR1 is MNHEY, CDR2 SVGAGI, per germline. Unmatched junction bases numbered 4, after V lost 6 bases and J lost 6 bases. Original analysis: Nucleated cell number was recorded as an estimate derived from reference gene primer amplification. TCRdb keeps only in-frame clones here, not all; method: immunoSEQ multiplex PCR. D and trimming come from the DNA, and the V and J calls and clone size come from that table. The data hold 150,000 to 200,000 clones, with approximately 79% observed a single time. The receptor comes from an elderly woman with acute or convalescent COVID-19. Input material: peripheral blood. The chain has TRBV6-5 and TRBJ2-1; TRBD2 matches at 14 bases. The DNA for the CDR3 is TGTGCCAGCAGCTCGGGACTAGCGGGAGTCAATGAGCAGTTCTTC. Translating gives CASSSGLAGVNEQFF.